Detailed here is one T cell receptor beta chain. Its target is not known. The data were produced by immunoSEQ multiplex PCR, yet TCRdb's version contains in-frame clones alone and is incomplete. Of over 85,000 clones listed, around 81% are singletons. V lost 4 bases to trimming and J lost 2 bases, with 16 bases between them. The CDR3 contains 15 residues. The germline CDR1 and CDR2 sequences are SGHRS and YFSETQ. This sample was included in a study of radiation and T cells in renal cell carcinoma. The time point is: blood 4 weeks post-SBRT, at nephrectomy. Treatment noted: 15 Gy SBRT to primary tumor, nephrectomy 4 weeks later. Nephrectomy followed 15 Gy stereotactic body radiation by 4 weeks. Serial blood draws occurred at baseline and 2 and 4 weeks post-SBRT. Clear cell pathology was present in this patient's renal cell carcinoma. General study findings and limits: From baseline, blood top tumor clonotypes peaked at 2 weeks post-radiation.

The specimen comprised blood, sampled from a patient whose treatment included radiotherapy and nephrectomy. The clonotype was recovered from a man in his fifties or sixties with renal cell carcinoma. The rearrangement links TRBV5-1 to TRBJ2-7, with a weak D call TRBD1 (6 bases). The CDR3 DNA reads TGCGCCAGCAGCGTCGAACCGGGACAACCCTACGAGCAGTACTTC. It encodes CASSVEPGQPYEQYF.